The rows below give T cell receptor beta chains drawn from one sample of a study of blood T cell repertoires in COVID-19. The repertoire was sequenced with immunoSEQ multiplex PCR; TCRdb's copy has only in-frame clones and lacks some. This table holds hundreds of thousands of clones, about 90% found once. Sequencing input: PBMCs or T cells enriched from blood (not recorded which). All receptors come from a man between 45 and 60 years old who had been exposed to COVID-19. Both conserved end residues are part of each CDR3. A D gene is named only where the DNA matches it firmly. Expanded clones are given a class, and other clones once, few, many or no size at all.

J gene,D gene,clone size,V gene,CDR3 length,CDR3 DNA,CDR3 protein
TRBJ1-4,NA,NA,TRBV2,15,TGTGCCAGCAGTGAGCTGTCGGGATTGGGTGAAAAACTGTTTTTT,CASSELSGLGEKLFF
TRBJ2-5,TRBD2,NA,TRBV9,17,TGTGCCAGCAGCCCAAGCAAGGGACTAGCGGGGACGGAGACCCAGTACTTC,CASSPSKGLAGTETQYF
TRBJ1-2,TRBD1,once,TRBV4-1,15,TGCGCCAGCAGCCAACCCGGGACAGGGGACTATGGCTACACCTTC,CASSQPGTGDYGYTF
TRBJ2-2,NA,once,TRBV24-1,23,TGTGCCACCAGTGACCCGAACCAGGACAGGGAGTTATCAGCGGGAGGTCTACACCGGGAGCTGTTTTTT,CATSDPNQDRELSAGGLHRELFF
TRBJ1-1,NA,NA,TRBV6-5,15,TGTGCCAGCAGTTACCGGGGGGCAGACGGGAGGAGAACTTTCTTT,CASSYRGADGRRTFF
TRBJ2-1,TRBD2,NA,TRBV7-9,17,TGTGCCAGCAGCCCCCCCGGACTAGCGGGTGGGTACAATGAGCAGTTCTTC,CASSPPGLAGGYNEQFF
TRBJ2-6,NA,NA,TRBV29-1,14,TGCAGCGTTGGGTCGGGGTTTGGGGCCAACGTCCTGACTTTC,CSVGSGFGANVLTF
TRBJ1-2,TRBD1,NA,TRBV5-1,13,TGCGCCAGCAGCGAGGGACAGGGAGGTGGCTACACCTTC,CASSEGQGGGYTF
TRBJ1-2,NA,once,TRBV15,14,TGTGCCACCAGCAAGCGCAGGGGTTCCTATGGCTACACCTTC,CATSKRRGSYGYTF
TRBJ1-2,TRBD1,NA,TRBV9,15,TGTGCCAGCAGTTCAACCGGGACAGGGAACTATGGCTACACCTTC,CASSSTGTGNYGYTF
TRBJ2-1,TRBD2,NA,TRBV7-3,13,TGTGCCAGCAGCTTAGCAATAGCGGGGAGGTGGTTCTTC,CASSLAIAGRWFF
TRBJ2-1,TRBD2,NA,TRBV14,18,TGTGCCAGCAGCCAAGTCCAGACGGGACTAAGATCCTACAATGAGCAGTTCTTC,CASSQVQTGLRSYNEQFF
TRBJ1-6,NA,NA,TRBV18,16,TGTGCCAGCTCACCACCGACAGGTGCTAATAATTCACCCCTCCACTTT,CASSPPTGANNSPLHF
TRBJ2-7,NA,NA,TRBV11-3,15,TGTGCCAGCAGCTTAGGCGGCGTCAACGCCTACGAGCAGTACTTC,CASSLGGVNAYEQYF
TRBJ2-7,TRBD2,NA,TRBV7-9,14,TGTGCCAGCAGCTTACGCGGGGGGGACTACGAGCAGTACTTC,CASSLRGGDYEQYF
TRBJ1-1,NA,NA,TRBV28,13,TGTGCCAGCAACGTGGTGAGTGACACTGAAGCTTTCTTT,CASNVVSDTEAFF
TRBJ1-5,NA,once,TRBV6-5,15,TGTGCCAGCAGCCTTGCCGGGGGGGGAGAACAGCCCCAGCATTTT,CASSLAGGGEQPQHF
TRBJ2-5,TRBD2,NA,TRBV2,13,TGTGCCAGCAGTATCGGGACTAGCGGTCCACAGTACTTC,CASSIGTSGPQYF
TRBJ1-5,TRBD1,NA,TRBV7-8,15,TGTGCCAGCAGCCCACAGGGGACTGGCAATCAGCCCCAGCATTTT,CASSPQGTGNQPQHF
TRBJ1-5,TRBD1,NA,TRBV19,15,TGTGCCAGTAGTATAGTTACAGGGGGCTATCAGCCCCAGCATTTT,CASSIVTGGYQPQHF
TRBJ1-2,NA,once,TRBV19,14,TGTGCCAGTAGGGTGGACAGAGAGAACTATGGCTACACCTTC,CASRVDRENYGYTF
TRBJ1-2,NA,NA,TRBV14,16,TGTGCCAGCAGCCAAGCCGAGGCCAGAGAATCCTATGGCTACACCTTC,CASSQAEARESYGYTF
TRBJ1-6,TRBD1,NA,TRBV15,19,TGTGCCACCAGCACATCACTGGGGACAGGGGGTACAATGGGTTCACCCCTCCACTTT,CATSTSLGTGGTMGSPLHF
TRBJ1-2,NA,NA,TRBV11-2,13,TGTGCCAGCAGCCAAACAGCTAACTATGGCTACACCTTC,CASSQTANYGYTF
TRBJ1-5,NA,NA,TRBV7-2,12,TGTGCCAGCAGCTTAATGAGTCAGCCCCAGCATTTT,CASSLMSQPQHF
TRBJ2-2,NA,NA,TRBV6-4,13,TGTGCCAGCAGTGACAGGGGCACCGGGGAGCTGTTTTTT,CASSDRGTGELFF
TRBJ2-3,TRBD2,once,TRBV19,15,TGTGCCAGTAGTATAGTCGCACTAGCGTCTGATACGCAGTATTTT,CASSIVALASDTQYF
TRBJ1-4,NA,NA,TRBV2,12,TGTGCCAGCAGTTTTCGTAATGAAAAACTGTTTTTT,CASSFRNEKLFF
TRBJ2-3,TRBD1,NA,TRBV3-1/TRBV3-2,15,TGTGCCAGCAGCCACCGGGACAGTGCCACAGATACGCAGTATTTT,CASSHRDSATDTQYF
TRBJ1-4,TRBD1,NA,TRBV5-1,14,TGCGCCAGCAGTCCTGACAGGGTCTATGAAAAACTGTTTTTT,CASSPDRVYEKLFF
TRBJ2-7,NA,NA,TRBV9,12,TGTGCCAGCAGCCCTAGCTCCTACGAGCAGTACTTC,CASSPSSYEQYF
TRBJ2-3,TRBD2,NA,TRBV5-5,18,TGTGCCAGCAGCCCGGGACTAGCGGGAGGGCCTCCCACAGATACGCAGTATTTT,CASSPGLAGGPPTDTQYF
TRBJ2-1,TRBD2,NA,TRBV7-9,14,TGTGCCAGCGACCTAGCGGGCTACTACAATGAGCAGTTCTTC,CASDLAGYYNEQFF
TRBJ1-4,NA,NA,TRBV7-9,13,TGTGCCAGCAGCTCCCAGGCTAATGAAAAACTGTTTTTT,CASSSQANEKLFF
TRBJ1-3,NA,few,TRBV28,17,TGTGCCAGCAGTTTATCGAAGGGCAGGGGAGCTGGAAACACCATATATTTT,CASSLSKGRGAGNTIYF
TRBJ1-5,NA,once,TRBV24-1,14,TGTGCCACCAGGGGGGGAGGGAGTTGGGAGCCCCAGCATTTT,CATRGGGSWEPQHF
TRBJ1-1,TRBD1,NA,TRBV9,14,TGTGCCAGCAGCGTGGACAGGGGCGACACTGAAGCTTTCTTT,CASSVDRGDTEAFF
TRBJ1-4,TRBD1,NA,TRBV5-1,15,TGCGCCAGCAGCTGGGGAGACAGGGGAAGTGAAAAACTGTTTTTT,CASSWGDRGSEKLFF
TRBJ1-1,NA,NA,TRBV5-1,13,TGCGCCAGCAGCTTCTTATGGAACACTGAAGCTTTCTTT,CASSFLWNTEAFF
TRBJ1-6,NA,NA,TRBV6-6,16,TGTGCCAGCAGTCGAAACGGGCAGGGAGGTAATTCACCCCTCCACTTT,CASSRNGQGGNSPLHF
TRBJ1-2,TRBD1,NA,TRBV5-5,14,TGTGCCAGCAGCCGCGGACAGGGGAACTATGGCTACACCTTC,CASSRGQGNYGYTF
TRBJ1-5,NA,NA,TRBV19,12,TGTGCCACCGCCCCCAGAGGGCAGCCCCAGCATTTT,CATAPRGQPQHF
TRBJ2-5,NA,NA,TRBV7-2,14,TGTGCCAGCAGCCCGGGTCCATCATGGGAGACCCAGTACTTC,CASSPGPSWETQYF
TRBJ2-3,NA,NA,TRBV11-3,16,TGTGCCAGCAGCTTAGTGACTAGATATGATGGGGATACGCAGTATTTT,CASSLVTRYDGDTQYF
TRBJ2-1,TRBD2,NA,TRBV19,17,TGTGCCAGTAGTATAGAGGCTAGCGGGAGATTTTACAATGAGCAGTTCTTC,CASSIEASGRFYNEQFF
TRBJ2-7,TRBD1,NA,TRBV5-1,13,TGCGCCAGCAGCTACGACAGGGACTACGAGCAGTACTTC,CASSYDRDYEQYF
TRBJ2-2,NA,NA,TRBV24-1,15,TGTGCCACCAGTGATGTGACAACGAACACCGGGGAGCTGTTTTTT,CATSDVTTNTGELFF
TRBJ1-1,NA,once,TRBV5-6,14,TGTGCCAGCAGAACCGACAGGATCAGCGCTGAAGCTTTCTTT,CASRTDRISAEAFF
TRBJ1-4,TRBD1,NA,TRBV5-1,16,TGCGCCAGCAGCTTGGCTCCCGGGACAGGGTGGGAAAAACTGTTTTTT,CASSLAPGTGWEKLFF
TRBJ1-2,NA,NA,TRBV5-1,15,TGCGCCAGCAGCTTGTTTAGGGGGGGTAGCTATGGCTACACCTTC,CASSLFRGGSYGYTF
TRBJ1-1,NA,NA,TRBV18,16,TGTGCCAGCTCACCGTTCCTGGGCCAAGTGAACACTGAAGCTTTCTTT,CASSPFLGQVNTEAFF
TRBJ2-1,NA,NA,TRBV30,13,TGTGCCCGGAGTGGGAGCTCCTACAATGAGCAGTTCTTC,CARSGSSYNEQFF
TRBJ2-1,NA,once,TRBV5-1,15,TGCGCCAGCACCGCGGACGGGGAATCCTACAATGAGCAGTTCTTC,CASTADGESYNEQFF
TRBJ2-1,TRBD2,NA,TRBV14,16,TGTGCCAGCAGCCAGGTACTAGCGGGAGACTACAATGAGCAGTTCTTC,CASSQVLAGDYNEQFF